A single sample is the source of the 30 T cell receptor beta chains below, sequenced in a study of CD8+ T cells in alopecia areata. Sequencing templates came from extracted RNA that was reverse transcribed into cDNA. Profiled with immunoSEQ multiplex PCR; TCRdb holds only in-frame clones, not every one. Among 70,000 or so clones listed, roughly 30% were seen once. This sample's treatment: oral pan-JAK inhibitor, 5-10 mg twice daily. This sample comprised CD8+ T cells sorted from blood, obtained at week 4, from a patient treated with tofacitinib. The receptors derive from a human donor with alopecia areata.

CDR3 nucleotides: TGCGCCAGCAGTCCAGGGGGCGAGCAGTACTTC. Its translation: CASSPGGEQYF. The V call is TRBV23-1, the J call TRBJ2-7, with 7 nucleotides matching TRBD1. TRBV23-1 is flagged as an ORF with uncertain function. V shed 4 bases and J 6 bases; nucleotides not matched to a gene: 0. The CDR3 sequence is 11 residues long.

This clone was seen more than once but under ten times. This rearrangement joins TRBV15 to TRBJ2-7; TRBD2 aligns across 12 bases. The V segment lost 1 base and the J segment 7 bases; nucleotides outside the gene matches: 5. Germline CDR1 is LNHNV and CDR2 is YYDKDF (reference sequence). The CDR3 extends over 15 amino acids. CDR3 protein: CATSRARLAGDEQYF. In DNA, the CDR3 is TGTGCCACCAGCAGAGCCCGACTAGCGGGAGATGAGCAGTACTTC.

This chain joins TRBV27 and TRBJ2-5; TRBD2 might be the D (7 bases). V lost 6 bases and J lost 3, with 20 bases in between. The CDR3 is 16 residues long. From germline, CDR1 is MNHEY and CDR2 SMNVEV (reference sequence). The CDR3 sequence is CASSSRGGGGEETQYF. CDR3 DNA: TGTGCCAGCAGCTCTAGGGGGGGCGGGGGAGAAGAGACCCAGTACTTC.

The chain couples TRBV29-1 to TRBJ2-7, with D possibly matching TRBD2 (7 bases). Trimming cost V 1 base and J 5 bases, with 9 bases left between them. This CDR3 spans 12 amino acids. Germline-derived CDR1 and CDR2 are SQVTM and ANQGSEA. The CDR3 nucleotides read TGCAGCGTTGAAGGCGGGGGCCACGAGCAGTACTTC. Translated: CSVEGGGHEQYF.

The CDR3 spells CASSLADSHFYEQYF. In nucleotides, the CDR3 is TGCGCCAGCAGCTTGGCGGACTCGCATTTCTACGAGCAGTACTTC. The chain combines TRBV5-1 with TRBJ2-7, with D possibly TRBD2 on 5 matching bases. The CDR3 totals 15 residues. In germline, CDR1 is SGHRS, CDR2 YFSETQ. The ends were cut back, 0 bases at V and 3 bases at J, with 13 bases in the middle.

This clone was observed a few times. At the DNA level, this CDR3 is encoded by other sequences in the same sample as well. The chain employs TRBV7-9 and TRBJ1-5, with D unresolved. Looked up from germline, CDR1 is SEHNR and CDR2 is FQNEAQ (reference sequence). V was cut by 1 base and J by 2 bases, with 6 bases left in between. This CDR3 comprises 14 residues. The CDR3 is CASSLGGGNQPQHF. DNA for the CDR3: TGTGCCAGCAGCTTAGGCGGCGGCAATCAGCCCCAGCATTTT.

This clone has just a few counts. Additional DNA sequences in this sample encode the identical CDR3. The chain recombines TRBV29-1 with TRBJ2-7; D might be TRBD1 (5 bases). This CDR3 has 12 amino acids. Trimming stripped 0 bases from V and 2 bases from J, with 5 bases between. CDR1 SQVTM and CDR2 ANQGSEA come from the germline V gene. The CDR3 region has the DNA TGCAGCGTTGAAGAAGGGGCCTACGAGCAGTACTTC. It is translated as CSVEEGAYEQYF.

This rearrangement joins TRBV5-6 to TRBJ2-7; no clear D gene. V was pared by 4 bases and J by 4 bases, with 6 bases between. This CDR3 spans 11 amino acids. Germline values: CDR1 SGHDT, CDR2 YYEEEE. CDR3 region: CASSLGYEQYF. The CDR3 nucleotides are TGTGCCAGCAGCCTAGGATACGAGCAGTACTTC.

The V and J genes are TRBV4-1 and TRBJ2-3; D possibly corresponds to TRBD2 (6 bases). V was shortened by 4 bases and J by 1 base, with 12 bases between the two germline ends. Looked up from germline, CDR1 is MGHRA and CDR2 is YSYEKL. The CDR3 extends over 15 amino acids. The CDR3 protein is CASSPLAPRTDTQYF. CDR3 sequence (DNA): TGCGCCAGCAGCCCGCTAGCGCCACGCACAGATACGCAGTATTTT.

This clone appeared a few times. V is TRBV10-3 and J is TRBJ2-5, with D perhaps given as TRBD1 or TRBD2 (5 bases each). The length of the CDR3 is 15 residues. Germline V gene sequence: CDR1 ENHRY, CDR2 SYGVKD. V was trimmed by 7 bases and J by 2 bases, leaving 17 bases between them. CDR3 in DNA: TGTGCCATCAAAAGGACTCCGGGACCACAAGAGACCCAGTACTTC. This codes for CAIKRTPGPQETQYF.

This clone was recorded only once. V gene TRBV6-1 combines with J gene TRBJ2-5; 9 nucleotides match TRBD2. The CDR3 totals 12 residues. Germline values: CDR1 MNHNS, CDR2 SASEGT. This chain's CDR3 is CCCGRAVETQYF. Written as DNA, the CDR3 is TGTTGCTGCGGGAGGGCCGTGGAGACCCAGTACTTC.

This chain joins TRBV2 and TRBJ2-7; D not resolved. This CDR3 has 13 amino acids. V dropped 5 bases and J dropped 5 bases, with 13 bases sitting between them. Germline V gene lookup returns CDR1 SNHLY and CDR2 FYNNEI. The CDR3: CASSSGPEDEQYF. The CDR3 DNA is TGTGCCAGCAGTTCGGGCCCTGAGGACGAGCAGTACTTC. The variable domain in full, with the rest retrieved from reference TRBV2 and TRBJ2-7, is EPEVTQTPSHQVTQMGQEVILRCVPISNHLYFYWYRQILGQKVEFLVSFYNNEISEKSEIFDDQFSVERPDGSNFTLKIRSTKLEDSAMYFCASSSGPEDEQYFGPGTRLTVT.

The V call is TRBV29-1, the J call TRBJ1-2; D gene uncertain. Germline CDR1 is SQVTM and CDR2 is ANQGSEA. There are 9 residues in the CDR3. The V gene lost 7 bases and the J gene lost 5 bases, with 5 bases spanning the gap. In DNA form, the CDR3 reads TGCAGCGCAAATTATGGCTACACCTTC. It translates to CSANYGYTF.

This clone was counted only a few times. The chain combines TRBV5-1 with TRBJ2-5, with 10 positions matching TRBD1. V shed 5 bases and J 5 bases; nucleotides not matched to a gene: 6. The CDR3 contains 14 residues. CDR1 SGHRS and CDR2 YFSETQ come from the germline V gene. The CDR3 loop reads CASSPGQGLETQYF. The CDR3 DNA sequence: TGCGCCAGCAGTCCGGGACAGGGGCTGGAGACCCAGTACTTC.

The rearrangement links TRBV29-1 to TRBJ2-7, with 10 bases identical to TRBD2. V was clipped by 7 bases and J by 3 bases; unmatched bases: 6. This CDR3 is built from 13 residues. In germline, CDR1 is SQVTM, CDR2 ANQGSEA. The CDR3 DNA reads TGCAGCGGCACTAGCGGGAAAAACTACGAGCAGTACTTC. It specifies CSGTSGKNYEQYF.

This chain links TRBV7-2 with TRBJ2-5, with D tentatively TRBD1 (7 bases). Germline V gives CDR1 SGHTA, CDR2 FQGNSA. V was clipped by 6 bases and J by 5 bases, with 19 bases between them. The CDR3 runs to 15 residues. This CDR3 is CASRADREVTETQYF. The CDR3 DNA follows: TGTGCCAGCAGAGCCGACAGGGAGGTGACGGAGACCCAGTACTTC.

The chain links TRBV6-4 to TRBJ1-2; D not certain. The CDR3 has 13 amino acids. Trimming left V 7 bases short and J 7 bases short, with 16 bases between. The germline gives CDR1 MRHNA, CDR2 SNTAGT. CDR3 sequence (DNA): TGTGCCAGCAAAATATACGAGCCTCCTGGCTACACCTTC. It is translated as CASKIYEPPGYTF.

The chain uses TRBV30 and TRBJ2-2, with D hard to call. CDR1 GTSNPN and CDR2 SVGIG come from the germline V gene (reference sequence). There are 10 residues in the CDR3. Trimming removed 4 bases at V and 6 bases at J, with 3 bases between. CDR3 loop: CAWNPGELFF. The DNA for the CDR3 is TGTGCCTGGAATCCCGGGGAGCTGTTTTTT. Supplemented by reference TRBV30 and TRBJ2-2, the full variable domain reads SQTIHQWPATLVQPVGSPLSLECTVEGTSNPNLYWYRQAAGRGLQLLFYSVGIGQISSEVPQNLSASRPQDRQFILSSKKLLLSDSGFYLCAWNPGELFFGEGSRLTVL.

The rearrangement uses TRBV29-1 and TRBJ2-7; tentative D call: TRBD1 (6 bases). The CDR3 sequence is 15 residues long. V lost 1 base, J lost 1 base, and 14 bases lay in between. CDR1 and CDR2 (germline): SQVTM, ANQGSEA. CDR3 sequence (DNA): TGCAGCGTTGAAGGCACAGGGTTGGGGTCCTACGAGCAGTACTTC. Translated: CSVEGTGLGSYEQYF.

A few counts support this clone. The genes are TRBV29-1 and TRBJ2-7, with 8 bases fitting TRBD1. The CDR3 is 14 amino acids. CDR1 SQVTM and CDR2 ANQGSEA come from the germline V gene. V shed 7 bases, J shed 1 base, and the junction held 9 bases outside the gene matches. The CDR3 is CSAYGTGDSYEQYF. CDR3 sequence (DNA): TGCAGCGCCTATGGGACAGGAGATTCCTACGAGCAGTACTTC.

This clone was seen only a few times. The genes are TRBV29-1 and TRBJ2-1; 12 nucleotides match TRBD2. This CDR3 spans 15 amino acids. Unmatched junction bases numbered 9, after V lost 5 bases and J lost 7 bases. CDR1 and CDR2 (germline): SQVTM, ANQGSEA. The CDR3 DNA sequence: TGCAGCGTTCGACTAGCGGGAGTTCGGGGAAATGAGCAGTTCTTC. The encoded protein is CSVRLAGVRGNEQFF.

This clone was seen more than once but under ten times. The gene calls are TRBV29-1 and TRBJ2-2; D is possibly TRBD1 (5 bases). Germline V gene data show CDR1 as SQVTM and CDR2 as ANQGSEA. This CDR3 contains 13 residues. The ends were cut back, 7 bases at V and 2 bases at J, with 11 bases in the middle. The CDR3 reads CSGRQSNTGELFF. The CDR3, as DNA: TGCAGCGGAAGACAGAGTAACACCGGGGAGCTGTTTTTT.

This sequence joins TRBV10-2 and TRBJ2-7, with 9 nucleotides matching TRBD1. The CDR3 spans 14 residues. V gave up 6 bases and J gave up 7 bases; unmatched junction bases: 10. The germline V gene has CDR1 WSHSY and CDR2 SAAADI. CDR3 sequence: CASRPPGTGIEQYF. The CDR3 nucleotides are TGCGCCAGCAGGCCCCCCGGGACAGGGATAGAGCAGTACTTC.

This clone was recorded a few times. The CDR3 protein is CASSGSRDRGNTEAFF. The CDR3 nucleotides are TGTGCCAGCAGCGGCTCCCGGGACAGGGGGAACACTGAAGCTTTCTTT. This sequence joins TRBV9 and TRBJ1-1; TRBD1 aligns across 10 bases. This CDR3 comprises 16 residues. After removal of 3 bases from V and 1 base from J, the junction contained 6 bases not matched to a gene. Germline V gene data show CDR1 as SGDLS and CDR2 as YYNGEE.

The rearrangement links TRBV5-1 to TRBJ2-4; D call uncertain. The CDR3 is 14 residues long. V was shortened by 4 bases and J by 9 bases, with 17 bases between the two germline ends. The germline V gene has CDR1 SGHRS and CDR2 YFSETQ. The CDR3 bases are TGCGCCAGCAGCACGTCGGTGGCCTCGGGCATTCAGTACTTC. Translation gives CASSTSVASGIQYF.

The table lists this clone with a few counts. CDR3 loop: CASSLGGIGELFF. The CDR3 nucleotides read TGTGCCAGCAGTCTCGGAGGCATCGGGGAGCTGTTTTTT. This chain joins TRBV11-2 and TRBJ2-2; tentatively, D is TRBD2 (5 bases). The germline CDR1 and CDR2 sequences are SGHAT and FQNNGV. The CDR3 covers 13 residues. V gave up 6 bases and J gave up 7 bases, with 12 bases separating them.

This clone has just a few counts. The rearrangement links TRBV7-9 to TRBJ2-2, with 8 positions matching TRBD1. Per germline, CDR1 SEHNR and CDR2 FQNEAQ (reference sequence). The J segment lost 1 base and the V segment lost 4 bases, leaving 2 bases of the junction unmatched. The CDR3 is 15 residues long. This chain's CDR3 is CASSSGTGNTGELFF. CDR3 nucleotide sequence: TGTGCCAGCAGCTCGGGGACAGGGAACACCGGGGAGCTGTTTTTT. Using reference TRBV7-9 and TRBJ2-2 for the parts outside the CDR3, the full variable domain is DTGVSQNPRHKITKRGQNVTFRCDPISEHNRLYWYRQTLGQGPEFLTYFQNEAQLEKSRLLSDRFSAERPKGSFSTLEIQRTEQGDSAMYLCASSSGTGNTGELFFGEGSRLTVL.

This clone was picked up a small number of times. The chain employs TRBV30 and TRBJ2-4; 7 bases are a match to TRBD1. This CDR3 is built from 12 residues. The germline V gene encodes CDR1 GTSNPN and CDR2 SVGIG (reference sequence). V shed 3 bases, J shed 4 bases, and the junction held 0 bases outside the gene matches. DNA of the CDR3: TGTGCCTGGAGGGGACAGAAAAACATTCAGTACTTC. This gives the protein CAWRGQKNIQYF.

This rearrangement joins TRBV29-1 to TRBJ2-7, with 9 nucleotides matching TRBD1. Trimming removed 6 bases from V and 4 bases from J; junction bases left unmatched: 10. This CDR3 is 14 amino acids long. Germline CDR1 reads SQVTM; CDR2 reads ANQGSEA. The DNA for the CDR3 is TGCAGCGTAAAATACGGGACAGGGAAATACGAGCAGTACTTC. This codes for CSVKYGTGKYEQYF.

V usage is TRBV28 and J usage is TRBJ2-7; D unclear. In germline, CDR1 is MDHEN, CDR2 SYDVKM. The CDR3 is 11 residues long. Trimming shortened V by 6 bases and J by 2 bases, and 5 bases separated the two germline ends. The CDR3 spells CASRNAYEQYF. CDR3 DNA: TGTGCCAGCAGAAATGCCTACGAGCAGTACTTC. Drawing the rest from reference TRBV28 and TRBJ2-7, the complete variable domain is DVKVTQSSRYLVKRTGEKVFLECVQDMDHENMFWYRQDPGLGLRLIYFSYDVKMKEKGDIPEGYSVSREKKERFSLILESASTNQTSMYLCASRNAYEQYFGPGTRLTVT.